This T cell receptor beta chain was identified in a study of cytotoxic CD8 clonotypes in ibrutinib-treated CLL. Points from the study as a whole: Sustained-remission and progressing patients had unequal sampling times. Under treatment, the uncommon public clonotypes either contracted or remained stable.

V lost 0 bases to trimming and J lost 4 bases, with 16 bases between them. The CDR3 spans 17 residues. CDR1 is SGHRS, CDR2 YFSETQ, per germline. Repertoires were generated with immunoSEQ multiplex PCR, while TCRdb's copy carries only in-frame clones and drops some. Of about 140,000 clones in the sample, around 90% were seen once. As concerns this clone: The antigen remains undetermined.

The TCR sequence derives from a human donor with chronic lymphocytic leukemia. The chain links TRBV5-1 to TRBJ2-2; D is perhaps TRBD1 (6 bases). The source material was PBMCs, sampled after 12 months of ibrutinib treatment. Here the CDR3 reads CASSLAGQGPFTGELFF. The CDR3, as DNA: TGCGCCAGCAGCTTGGCAGGGCAGGGGCCCTTCACCGGGGAGCTGTTTTTT.